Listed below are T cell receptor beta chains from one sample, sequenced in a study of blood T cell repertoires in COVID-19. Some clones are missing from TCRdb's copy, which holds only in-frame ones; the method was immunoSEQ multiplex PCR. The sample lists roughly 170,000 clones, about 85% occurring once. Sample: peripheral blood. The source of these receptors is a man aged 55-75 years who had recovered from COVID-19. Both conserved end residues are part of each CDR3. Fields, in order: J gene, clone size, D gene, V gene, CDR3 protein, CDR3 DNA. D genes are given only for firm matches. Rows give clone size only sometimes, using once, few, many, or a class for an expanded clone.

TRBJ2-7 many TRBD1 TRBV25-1 CASSDNGDRAYEQYF TGTGCCAGCAGTGACAATGGGGACAGGGCCTACGAGCAGTACTTC
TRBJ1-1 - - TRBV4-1 CASSHDQGTEAFF TGCGCCAGCAGCCATGACCAGGGGACTGAAGCTTTCTTT
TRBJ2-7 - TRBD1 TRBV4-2 CASSQALTGTGGRYEQYF TGTGCCAGCAGCCAGGCTCTTACCGGGACAGGGGGTCGGTACGAGCAGTACTTC
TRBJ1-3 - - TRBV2 CASGGQGNTIYF TGTGCCAGCGGCGGCCAGGGAAACACCATATATTTT
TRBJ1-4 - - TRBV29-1 CSVRRRADEKLFF TGCAGCGTTCGACGGAGGGCGGATGAAAAACTGTTTTTT
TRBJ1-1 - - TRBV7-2 CASSLMSGLGEAFF TGTGCCAGCAGCTTAATGTCAGGGTTGGGTGAAGCTTTCTTT
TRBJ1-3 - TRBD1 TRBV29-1 CSVEIVRQGNGNTIYF TGCAGCGTTGAGATTGTTAGACAGGGGAATGGAAACACCATATATTTT
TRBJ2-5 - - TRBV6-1 CASLLQPFRGTQYF TGTGCCAGCCTCTTACAGCCTTTTAGGGGGACCCAGTACTTC
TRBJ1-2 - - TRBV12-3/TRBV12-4 CASSLGGYYGYTF TGTGCCAGCAGTTTAGGCGGATACTATGGCTACACCTTC
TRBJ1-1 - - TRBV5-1 CASSVNTEAFF TGCGCCAGCAGCGTAAACACTGAAGCTTTCTTT
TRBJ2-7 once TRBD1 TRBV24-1 CATSATRPDRASYEQYF TGTGCCACCAGTGCCACCCGGCCGGACAGGGCATCGTACGAGCAGTACTTC
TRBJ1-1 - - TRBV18 CASSPGSRNTEAFF TGTGCCAGCTCACCGGGCAGCCGAAACACTGAAGCTTTCTTT
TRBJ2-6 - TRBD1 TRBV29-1 CSVERTGEGANVLTF TGCAGCGTTGAGAGAACAGGGGAGGGGGCCAACGTCCTGACTTTC
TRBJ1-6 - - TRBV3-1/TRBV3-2 CASSQGGGQSPLHF TGTGCCAGCAGCCAAGGGGGGGGGCAGTCACCCCTCCACTTT
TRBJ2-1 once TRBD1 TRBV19 CASKGTGLNEQFF TGTGCCAGTAAGGGGACAGGTCTCAATGAGCAGTTCTTC
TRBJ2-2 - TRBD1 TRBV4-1 CASSQRQGEAGELFF TGCGCCAGCAGCCAAAGACAGGGCGAAGCCGGGGAGCTGTTTTTT
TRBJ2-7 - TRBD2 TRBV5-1 CASSLVGGEYEQYF TGCGCCAGCAGCTTGGTCGGGGGGGAGTACGAGCAGTACTTC
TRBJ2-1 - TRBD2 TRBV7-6 CASSQRVPGGPWNEQFF TGTGCCAGCAGCCAAAGAGTACCGGGAGGTCCATGGAATGAGCAGTTCTTC
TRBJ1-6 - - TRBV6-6 CASRGQPYNSPLHF TGTGCCAGCAGAGGACAGCCGTATAATTCACCCCTCCACTTT
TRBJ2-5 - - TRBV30 CAWSAGDGAYETQYF TGTGCCTGGAGTGCAGGGGACGGAGCTTACGAGACCCAGTACTTC
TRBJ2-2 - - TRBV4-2 CASSQDFRGNTGELFF TGTGCCAGCAGCCAAGATTTCCGGGGGAACACCGGGGAGCTGTTTTTT
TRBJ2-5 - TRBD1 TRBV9 CASSVGGTGDLSQETQYF TGTGCCAGCAGCGTAGGGGGTACAGGGGACCTCTCTCAAGAGACCCAGTACTTC
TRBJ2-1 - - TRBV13 CASSSVTGIRHNEQFF TGTGCCAGCAGCTCCGTTACAGGGATAAGGCACAATGAGCAGTTCTTC
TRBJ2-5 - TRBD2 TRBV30 CAWTSHDERGEETQYF TGTGCCTGGACCTCCCATGATGAGCGGGGGGAAGAGACCCAGTACTTC
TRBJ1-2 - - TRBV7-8 CASSFLEGEGGYTF TGTGCCAGCAGCTTCCTTGAAGGGGAAGGAGGCTACACCTTC
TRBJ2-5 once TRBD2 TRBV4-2 CASSPRVLGRGGRETQYF TGTGCCAGCAGCCCCCGGGTTCTCGGGCGGGGGGGCCGTGAGACCCAGTACTTC
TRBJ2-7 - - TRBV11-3 CASSLGLEGNEQYF TGTGCCAGCAGCTTAGGGCTGGAGGGCAACGAGCAGTACTTC
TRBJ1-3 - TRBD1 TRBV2 CASSDPRTGSGNTIYF TGTGCCAGCAGTGACCCCAGGACAGGGAGCGGAAACACCATATATTTT
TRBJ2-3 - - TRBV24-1 CATSDPRVGADTQYF TGTGCCACCAGTGATCCACGTGTAGGGGCAGATACGCAGTATTTT
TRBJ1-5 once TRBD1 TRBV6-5 CASGQGGGQPQHF TGTGCCAGCGGACAGGGGGGAGGGCAGCCCCAGCATTTT
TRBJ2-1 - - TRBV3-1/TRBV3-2 CASSQERGTRFNEQFF TGTGCCAGCAGCCAAGAGAGGGGGACCCGGTTTAATGAGCAGTTCTTC
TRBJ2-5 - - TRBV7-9 CASSYGQPQETQYF TGTGCCAGCAGCTACGGACAGCCCCAAGAGACCCAGTACTTC
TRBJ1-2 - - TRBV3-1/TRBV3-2 CASSQDPGVGGYTF TGTGCCAGCAGCCAAGATCCGGGGGTAGGCGGCTACACCTTC
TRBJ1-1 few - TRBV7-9 CASSPPGGTVNTEAFF TGTGCCAGCAGTCCTCCGGGAGGGACTGTGAACACTGAAGCTTTCTTT
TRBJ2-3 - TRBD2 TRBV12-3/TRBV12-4 CASRPTSGGTQYF TGTGCCAGCAGACCAACTAGCGGGGGGACGCAGTATTTT
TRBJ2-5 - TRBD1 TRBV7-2 CASSSRQGGKSAETQYF TGTGCCAGCAGCTCCCGACAGGGTGGGAAGTCCGCAGAGACCCAGTACTTC
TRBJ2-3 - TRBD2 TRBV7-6 CASSLMPAGSTDTQYF TGTGCCAGCAGCTTAATGCCAGCGGGGAGCACAGATACGCAGTATTTT
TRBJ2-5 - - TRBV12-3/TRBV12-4 CASRRGAAETQYF TGTGCCAGCAGGCGCGGGGCAGCAGAGACCCAGTACTTC
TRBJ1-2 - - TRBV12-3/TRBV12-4 CASSKEVRSGYTF TGTGCCAGCAGCAAGGAGGTTAGATCTGGCTACACCTTC
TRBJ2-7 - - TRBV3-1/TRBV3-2 CASSQGLAPLYEQYF TGTGCCAGCAGCCAAGGGCTAGCGCCCCTCTACGAGCAGTACTTC
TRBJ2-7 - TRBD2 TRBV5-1 CASSLGLAGVSEQYF TGCGCCAGCAGCTTGGGACTAGCGGGGGTTAGCGAGCAGTACTTC
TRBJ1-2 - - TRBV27 CASSFGHLNYGYTF TGTGCCAGCAGTTTCGGACACCTCAACTATGGCTACACCTTC
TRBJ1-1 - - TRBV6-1 CASSELWQGDTEAFF TGTGCCAGCAGTGAACTGTGGCAGGGTGACACTGAAGCTTTCTTT
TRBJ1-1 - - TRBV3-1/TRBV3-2 CASSQVARGTEAFF TGTGCCAGCAGCCAAGTCGCGAGAGGGACTGAAGCTTTCTTT
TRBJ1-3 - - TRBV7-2 CASSFQGSGNTIYF TGTGCCAGCAGCTTTCAGGGCTCTGGAAACACCATATATTTT
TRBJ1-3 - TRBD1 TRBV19 CASSTGTGTRNTIYF TGTGCCAGTAGTACCGGGACAGGGACTAGAAACACCATATATTTT
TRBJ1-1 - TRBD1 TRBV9 CASSVDRTGSLMNTEAFF TGTGCCAGCAGCGTCGATCGGACAGGCTCCCTTATGAACACTGAAGCTTTCTTT
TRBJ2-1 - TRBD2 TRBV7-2 CASSQIERGEHNEQFF TGTGCCAGCAGCCAAATAGAGCGGGGGGAACACAATGAGCAGTTCTTC
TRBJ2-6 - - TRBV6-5 CASSQRRSGANVLTF TGTGCCAGCAGTCAGAGGCGCTCTGGGGCCAACGTCCTGACTTTC
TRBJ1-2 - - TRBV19 CASSMTTGSYGYTF TGTGCCAGTAGTATGACCACAGGCAGCTATGGCTACACCTTC
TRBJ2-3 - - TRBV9 CASSVGLDRTDTQYF TGTGCCAGCAGCGTAGGGCTAGATCGCACAGATACGCAGTATTTT
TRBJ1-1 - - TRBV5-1 CASSLEPGQTEAFF TGCGCCAGCAGCTTGGAACCAGGGCAGACTGAAGCTTTCTTT
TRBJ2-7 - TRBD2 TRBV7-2 CASSLEVGGGARQYF TGTGCCAGCAGCTTAGAAGTCGGCGGGGGGGCGAGGCAGTACTTC
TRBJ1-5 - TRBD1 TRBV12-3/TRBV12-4 CASKTGGSQPQHF TGTGCCAGCAAGACAGGGGGGTCTCAGCCCCAGCATTTT
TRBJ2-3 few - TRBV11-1 CASSLESRGWDTQYF TGTGCCAGCAGCTTAGAATCAAGGGGGTGGGATACGCAGTATTTT